This TCR beta chain is from a study of cytomegalovirus exposure and HLA in healthy donors. In germline, CDR1 is PRHDT, CDR2 FYEKMQ (reference sequence). V was clipped by 1 base and J by 4 bases, with 17 bases between them. The CDR3 contains 17 residues. As for this clone: Antigen: not known.

PCR employed 60 Vbeta and 13 Jbeta primers. TCRdb's copy holds only in-frame clones and misses some; the assay was immunoSEQ multiplex PCR. The sample carries about 74,000 clones, around 70% recorded once. Overall study results and limits: Researchers catalogued some 160 TCR beta chains as cytomegalovirus-associated. A later analysis found common viral pathogens apparently linked to several of the most significant clusters.

The J gene is TRBJ2-1, the V gene TRBV13; D is perhaps TRBD1 (6 bases). Sequenced sample: PBMCs. The sequence was collected from a woman aged 40 to 49 in good health and CMV-seropositive. The CDR3 loop is CASSLVGGTSLYNEQFF. Here the CDR3 DNA reads TGTGCCAGCAGCTTAGTTGGGGGCACCAGCCTATACAATGAGCAGTTCTTC.